This entry concerns a single T cell receptor beta chain. Its antigen remains unknown. This CDR3 spans 16 amino acids. Germline V gene lookup returns CDR1 LGHNA and CDR2 YNFKEQ. The J segment lost 5 bases and the V segment lost 4 bases, leaving 9 bases of the junction unmatched. The method was immunoSEQ multiplex PCR; TCRdb's version includes in-frame clones alone and lacks a portion of them. The repertoire consists of around 69,000 clones, with about 89% occurring once and the leading ten covering around 4.1%. This sample stems from a study of OX40 agonist ivuxolimab in advanced cancers. Findings and caveats of the study: With doses of 0.1 to 3.0 mg/kg, CD4+ and CD8+ blood T cells had undergone clonal expansion by week 6.

Here the sequenced sample was CD4+ or CD8+ T cells sorted from blood, taken in a trial of the OX40 agonist ivuxolimab. The clonotype was recovered from an adult with an advanced solid tumor such as melanoma, head and neck, liver or kidney cancer. This chain joins TRBV4-2 and TRBJ2-1; 9 bases map to TRBD2. The CDR3 DNA sequence: TGTGCCAGCAGCCCCCCCCGCGCGGGAGGGCACAATGAGCAGTTCTTC. Its translation: CASSPPRAGGHNEQFF.